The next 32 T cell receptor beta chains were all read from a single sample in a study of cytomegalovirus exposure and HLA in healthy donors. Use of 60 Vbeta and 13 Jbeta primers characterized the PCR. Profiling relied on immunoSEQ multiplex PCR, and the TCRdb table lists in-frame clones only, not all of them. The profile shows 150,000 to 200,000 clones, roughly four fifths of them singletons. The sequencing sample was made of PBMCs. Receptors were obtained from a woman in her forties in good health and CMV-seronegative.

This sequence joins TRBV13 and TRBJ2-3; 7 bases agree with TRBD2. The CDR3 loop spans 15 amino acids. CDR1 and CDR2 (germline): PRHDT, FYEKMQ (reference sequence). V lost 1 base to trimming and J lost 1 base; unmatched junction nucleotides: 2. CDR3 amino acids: CASSLEAGGTDTQYF. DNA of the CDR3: TGTGCCAGCAGCTTAGAGGCGGGGGGCACAGATACGCAGTATTTT.

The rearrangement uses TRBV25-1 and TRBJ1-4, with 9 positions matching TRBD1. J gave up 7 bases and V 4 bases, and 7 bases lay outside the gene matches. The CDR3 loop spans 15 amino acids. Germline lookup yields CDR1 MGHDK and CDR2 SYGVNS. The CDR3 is CASSGNRGLGEKLFF. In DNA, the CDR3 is TGTGCCAGCAGTGGGAACAGGGGGCTTGGTGAAAAACTGTTTTTT.

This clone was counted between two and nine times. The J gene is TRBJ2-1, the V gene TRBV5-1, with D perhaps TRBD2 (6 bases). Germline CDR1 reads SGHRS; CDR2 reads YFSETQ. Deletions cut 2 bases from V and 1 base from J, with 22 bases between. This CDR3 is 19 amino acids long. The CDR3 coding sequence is TGCGCCAGCAGCTTAAGGCGGCTGTGGAGGGTGGGTTCCTACAATGAGCAGTTCTTC. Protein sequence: CASSLRRLWRVGSYNEQFF.

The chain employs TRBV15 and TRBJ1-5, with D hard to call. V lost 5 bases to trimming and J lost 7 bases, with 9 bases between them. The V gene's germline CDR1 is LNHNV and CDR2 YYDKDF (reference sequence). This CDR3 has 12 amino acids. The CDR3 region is CATSPYRQPQHF. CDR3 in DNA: TGTGCCACCAGCCCCTATCGGCAGCCCCAGCATTTT. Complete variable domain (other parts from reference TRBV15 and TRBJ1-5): DAMVIQNPRYQVTQFGKPVTLSCSQTLNHNVMYWYQQKSSQAPKLLFHYYDKDFNNEADTPDNFQSRRPNTSFCFLDIRSPGLGDTAMYLCATSPYRQPQHFGDGTRLSIL.

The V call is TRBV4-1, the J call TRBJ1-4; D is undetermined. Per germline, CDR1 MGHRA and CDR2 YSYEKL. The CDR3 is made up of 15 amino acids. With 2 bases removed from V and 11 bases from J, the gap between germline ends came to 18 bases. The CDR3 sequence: CASSQPHRDLKKLFF. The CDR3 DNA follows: TGCGCCAGCAGCCAACCCCACCGGGATTTAAAGAAACTGTTTTTT.

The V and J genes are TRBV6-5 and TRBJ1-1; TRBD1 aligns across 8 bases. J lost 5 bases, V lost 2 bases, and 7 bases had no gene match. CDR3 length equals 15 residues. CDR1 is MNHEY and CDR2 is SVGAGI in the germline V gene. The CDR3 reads CASSYARTGWTEAFF. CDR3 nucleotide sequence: TGTGCCAGCAGTTACGCTCGGACAGGGTGGACTGAAGCTTTCTTT.

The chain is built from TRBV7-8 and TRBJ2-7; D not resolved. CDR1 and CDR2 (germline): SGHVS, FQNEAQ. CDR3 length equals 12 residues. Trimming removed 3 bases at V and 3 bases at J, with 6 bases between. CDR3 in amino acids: CASSFLVYEQYF. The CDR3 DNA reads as TGTGCCAGCAGCTTCTTAGTCTACGAGCAGTACTTC.

CDR3 in amino acids: CASSLEAGGPGEQFF. For the CDR3, the DNA is TGCGCCAGCAGCTTGGAAGCGGGGGGGCCAGGTGAGCAGTTCTTC. The rearrangement uses TRBV5-1 and TRBJ2-1, with 10 nucleotides matching TRBD2. Per germline, CDR1 SGHRS and CDR2 YFSETQ. The CDR3 spans 15 residues. V shed 0 bases and J 9 bases; nucleotides not matched to a gene: 6.

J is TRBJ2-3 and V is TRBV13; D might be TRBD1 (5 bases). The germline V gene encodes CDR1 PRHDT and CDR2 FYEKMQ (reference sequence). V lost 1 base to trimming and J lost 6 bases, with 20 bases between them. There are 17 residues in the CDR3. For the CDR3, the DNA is TGTGCCAGCAGCTTAGTACAGGATTTCGTTTCGAGGGATACGCAGTATTTT. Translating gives CASSLVQDFVSRDTQYF.

CDR3 residues: CASSHSGEQYF. The CDR3 DNA is TGTGCCAGCAGCCACAGTGGGGAGCAGTACTTC. This chain uses TRBV5-6 with TRBJ2-7; no reliable D call. Trimming removed 4 bases at V and 7 bases at J, with 9 bases between. From germline, CDR1 is SGHDT and CDR2 YYEEEE. This CDR3 has 11 residues.

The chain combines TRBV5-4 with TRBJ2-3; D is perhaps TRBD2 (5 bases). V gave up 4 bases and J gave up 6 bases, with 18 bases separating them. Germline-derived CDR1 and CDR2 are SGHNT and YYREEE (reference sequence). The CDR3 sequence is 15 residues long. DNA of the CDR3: TGTGCCAGCAGCATTTCGGGGTCTTCGGCGGATACGCAGTATTTT. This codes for CASSISGSSADTQYF.

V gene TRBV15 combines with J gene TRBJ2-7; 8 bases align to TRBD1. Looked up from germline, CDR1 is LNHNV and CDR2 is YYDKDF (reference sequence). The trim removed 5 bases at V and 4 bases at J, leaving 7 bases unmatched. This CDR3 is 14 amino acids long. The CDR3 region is CATSGDRGLYEQYF. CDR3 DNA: TGTGCCACCAGCGGTGACAGGGGTCTGTACGAGCAGTACTTC.

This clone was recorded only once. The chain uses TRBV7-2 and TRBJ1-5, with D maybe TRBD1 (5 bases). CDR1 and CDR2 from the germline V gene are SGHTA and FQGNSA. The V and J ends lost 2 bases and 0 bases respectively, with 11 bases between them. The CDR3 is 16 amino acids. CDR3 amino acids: CASSLSVTDSNQPQHF. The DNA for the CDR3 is TGTGCCAGCAGCTTAAGTGTGACAGATAGCAATCAGCCCCAGCATTTT.

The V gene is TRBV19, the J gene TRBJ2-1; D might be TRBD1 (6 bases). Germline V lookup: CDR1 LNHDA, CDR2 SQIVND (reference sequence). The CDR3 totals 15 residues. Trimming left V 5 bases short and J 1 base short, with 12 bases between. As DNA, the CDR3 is TGTGCCAGTAGTCTCCAGGGGTGGTCCTACAATGAGCAGTTCTTC. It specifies CASSLQGWSYNEQFF.

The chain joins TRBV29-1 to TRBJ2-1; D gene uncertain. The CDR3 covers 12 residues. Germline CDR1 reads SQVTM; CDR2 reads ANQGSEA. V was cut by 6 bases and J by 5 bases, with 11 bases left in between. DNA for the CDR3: TGCAGCGTCCGAGCAGGTCACAATGAGCAGTTCTTC. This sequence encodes CSVRAGHNEQFF.

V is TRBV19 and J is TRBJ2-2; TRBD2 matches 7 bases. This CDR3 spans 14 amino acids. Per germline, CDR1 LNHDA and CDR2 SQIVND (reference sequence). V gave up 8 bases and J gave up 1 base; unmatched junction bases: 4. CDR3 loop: CASAGDWNTGELFF. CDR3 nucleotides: TGTGCCAGTGCGGGAGACTGGAACACCGGGGAGCTGTTTTTT.

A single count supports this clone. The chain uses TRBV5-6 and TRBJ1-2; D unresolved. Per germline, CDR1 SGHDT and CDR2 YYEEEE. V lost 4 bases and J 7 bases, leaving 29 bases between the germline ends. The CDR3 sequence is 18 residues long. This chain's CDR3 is CASSPSGNSGWALFGYTF. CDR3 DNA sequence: TGTGCCAGCAGCCCCTCGGGGAACTCCGGTTGGGCTCTATTTGGCTACACCTTC.

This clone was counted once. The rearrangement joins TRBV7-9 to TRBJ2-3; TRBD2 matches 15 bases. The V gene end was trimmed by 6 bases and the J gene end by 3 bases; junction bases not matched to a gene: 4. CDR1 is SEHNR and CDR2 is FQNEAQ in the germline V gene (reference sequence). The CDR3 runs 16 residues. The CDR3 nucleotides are TGTGCCAGCAGTCGGACTAGCGGGGGGGGTACAGATACGCAGTATTTT. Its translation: CASSRTSGGGTDTQYF.

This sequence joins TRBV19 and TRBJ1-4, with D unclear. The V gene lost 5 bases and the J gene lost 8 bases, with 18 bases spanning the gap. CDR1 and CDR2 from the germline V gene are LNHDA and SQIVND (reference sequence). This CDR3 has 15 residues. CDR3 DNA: TGTGCCAGTAGTCCCCCCGGACCTCCGGGAGAAAAACTGTTTTTT. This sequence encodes CASSPPGPPGEKLFF.

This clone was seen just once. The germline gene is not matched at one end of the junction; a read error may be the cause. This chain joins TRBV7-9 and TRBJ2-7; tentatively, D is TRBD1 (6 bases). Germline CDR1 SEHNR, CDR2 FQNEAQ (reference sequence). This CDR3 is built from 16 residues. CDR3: CSSSLELGRGTYEQYF. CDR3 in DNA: TGTTCCAGCAGCTTAGAGCTTGGCAGGGGAACTTACGAGCAGTACTTC.

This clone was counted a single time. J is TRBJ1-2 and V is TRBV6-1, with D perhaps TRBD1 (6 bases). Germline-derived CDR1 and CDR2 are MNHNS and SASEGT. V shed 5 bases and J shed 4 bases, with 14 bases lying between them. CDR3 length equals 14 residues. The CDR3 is CASSQPTGFYGYTF. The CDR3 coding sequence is TGTGCCAGCAGTCAACCGACAGGATTCTATGGCTACACCTTC.

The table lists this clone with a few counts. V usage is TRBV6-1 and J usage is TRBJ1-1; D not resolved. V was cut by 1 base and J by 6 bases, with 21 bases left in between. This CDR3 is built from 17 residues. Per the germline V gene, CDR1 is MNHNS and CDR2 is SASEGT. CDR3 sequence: CASSEGYGSGFRAEAFF. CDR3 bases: TGTGCCAGCAGTGAAGGTTACGGTTCGGGATTCCGGGCTGAAGCTTTCTTT.

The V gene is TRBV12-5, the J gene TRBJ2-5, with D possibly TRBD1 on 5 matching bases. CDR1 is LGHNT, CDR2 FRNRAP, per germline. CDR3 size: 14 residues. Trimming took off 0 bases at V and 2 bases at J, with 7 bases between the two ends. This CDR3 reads CASGLVRGQETQYF. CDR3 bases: TGTGCTAGTGGTTTGGTAAGGGGACAAGAGACCCAGTACTTC.

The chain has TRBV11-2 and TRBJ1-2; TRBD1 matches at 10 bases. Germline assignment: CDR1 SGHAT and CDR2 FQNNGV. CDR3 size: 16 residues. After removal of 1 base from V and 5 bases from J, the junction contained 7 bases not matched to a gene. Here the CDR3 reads CASSLVSGQGGYGYTF. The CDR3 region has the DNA TGTGCCAGCAGCTTAGTTTCAGGACAGGGGGGGTATGGCTACACCTTC.

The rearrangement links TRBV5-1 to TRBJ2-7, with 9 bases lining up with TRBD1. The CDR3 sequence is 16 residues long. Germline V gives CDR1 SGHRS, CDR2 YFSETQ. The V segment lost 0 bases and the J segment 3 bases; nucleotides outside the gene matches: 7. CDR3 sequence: CASSLGGGDRDYEQYF. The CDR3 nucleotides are TGCGCCAGCAGCTTGGGTGGCGGGGACAGGGACTACGAGCAGTACTTC.

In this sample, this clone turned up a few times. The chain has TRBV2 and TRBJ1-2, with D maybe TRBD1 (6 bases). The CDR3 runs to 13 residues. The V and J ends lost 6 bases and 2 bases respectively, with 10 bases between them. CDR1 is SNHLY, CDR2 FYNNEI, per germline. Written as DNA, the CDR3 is TGTGCCAGCAGGGGGACATTCAACTATGGCTACACCTTC. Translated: CASRGTFNYGYTF.

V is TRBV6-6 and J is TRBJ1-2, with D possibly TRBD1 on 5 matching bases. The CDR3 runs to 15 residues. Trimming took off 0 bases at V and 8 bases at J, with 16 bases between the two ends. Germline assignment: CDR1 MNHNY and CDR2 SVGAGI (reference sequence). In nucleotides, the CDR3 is TGTGCCAGCAGTTACTCGACCAGGGCTGCGGAGGGCTACACCTTC. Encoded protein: CASSYSTRAAEGYTF.

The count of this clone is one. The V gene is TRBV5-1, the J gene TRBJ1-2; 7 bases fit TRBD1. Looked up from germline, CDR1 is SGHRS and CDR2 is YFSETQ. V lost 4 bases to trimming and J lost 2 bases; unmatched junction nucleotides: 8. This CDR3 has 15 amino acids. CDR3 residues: CASSRGPGQNYGYTF. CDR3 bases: TGCGCCAGCAGCCGGGGCCCGGGACAGAACTATGGCTACACCTTC.

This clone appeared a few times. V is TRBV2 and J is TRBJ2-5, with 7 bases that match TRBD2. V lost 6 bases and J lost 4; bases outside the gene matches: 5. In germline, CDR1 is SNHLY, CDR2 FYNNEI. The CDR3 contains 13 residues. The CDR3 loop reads CASSRGDGETQYF. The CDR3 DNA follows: TGTGCCAGCAGCCGGGGGGACGGAGAGACCCAGTACTTC.

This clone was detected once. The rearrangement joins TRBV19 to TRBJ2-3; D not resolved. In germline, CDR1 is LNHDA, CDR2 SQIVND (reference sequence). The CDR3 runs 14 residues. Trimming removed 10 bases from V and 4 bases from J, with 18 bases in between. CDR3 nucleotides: TGTGCCACCAAGATTCGAGCGAACGCAGATACGCAGTATTTT. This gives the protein CATKIRANADTQYF.

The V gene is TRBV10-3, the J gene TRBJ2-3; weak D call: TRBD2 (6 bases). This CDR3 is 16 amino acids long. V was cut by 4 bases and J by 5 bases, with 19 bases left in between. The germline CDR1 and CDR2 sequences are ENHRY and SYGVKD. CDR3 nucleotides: TGTGCCATCAGTGGGGGACTGGTGGGGCGGGGAGATACGCAGTATTTT. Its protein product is CAISGGLVGRGDTQYF.

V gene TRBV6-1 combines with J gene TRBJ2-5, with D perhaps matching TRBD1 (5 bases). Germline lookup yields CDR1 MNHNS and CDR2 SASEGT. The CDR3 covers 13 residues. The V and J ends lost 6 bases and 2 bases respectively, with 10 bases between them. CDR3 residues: CASRDKIQETQYF. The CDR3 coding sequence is TGTGCCAGCAGGGACAAAATACAAGAGACCCAGTACTTC.